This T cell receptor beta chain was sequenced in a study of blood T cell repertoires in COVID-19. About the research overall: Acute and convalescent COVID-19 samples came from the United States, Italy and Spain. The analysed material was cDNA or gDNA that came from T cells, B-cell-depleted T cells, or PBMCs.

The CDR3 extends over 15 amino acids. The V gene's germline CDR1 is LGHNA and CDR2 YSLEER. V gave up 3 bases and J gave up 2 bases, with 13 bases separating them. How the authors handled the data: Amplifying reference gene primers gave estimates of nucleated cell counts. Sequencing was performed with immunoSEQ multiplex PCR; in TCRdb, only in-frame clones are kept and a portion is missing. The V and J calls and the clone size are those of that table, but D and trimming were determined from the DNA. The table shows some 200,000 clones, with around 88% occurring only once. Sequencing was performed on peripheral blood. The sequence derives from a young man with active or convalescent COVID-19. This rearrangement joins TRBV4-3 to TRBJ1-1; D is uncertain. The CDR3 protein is CASSHIIETNTEAFF. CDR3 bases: TGCGCCAGCAGCCACATAATAGAAACCAACACTGAAGCTTTCTTT.